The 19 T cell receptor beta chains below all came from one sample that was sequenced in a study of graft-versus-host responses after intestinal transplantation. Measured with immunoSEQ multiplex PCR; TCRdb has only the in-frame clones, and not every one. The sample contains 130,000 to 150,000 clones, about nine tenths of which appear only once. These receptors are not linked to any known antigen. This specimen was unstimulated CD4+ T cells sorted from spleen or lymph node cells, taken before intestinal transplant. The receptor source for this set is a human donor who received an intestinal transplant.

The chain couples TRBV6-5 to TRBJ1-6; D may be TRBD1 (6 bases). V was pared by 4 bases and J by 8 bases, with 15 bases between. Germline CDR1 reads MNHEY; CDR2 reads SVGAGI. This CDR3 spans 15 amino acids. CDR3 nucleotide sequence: TGTGCCAGCAGTTTCGCCAGGGGACTTTATTCACCCCTCCACTTT. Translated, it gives CASSFARGLYSPLHF.

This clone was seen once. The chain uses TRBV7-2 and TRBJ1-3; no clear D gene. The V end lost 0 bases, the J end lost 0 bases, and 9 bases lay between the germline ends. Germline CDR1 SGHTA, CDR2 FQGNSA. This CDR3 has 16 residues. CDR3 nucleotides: TGTGCCAGCAGCTTAGCCCTACACATCTCTGGAAACACCATATATTTT. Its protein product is CASSLALHISGNTIYF.

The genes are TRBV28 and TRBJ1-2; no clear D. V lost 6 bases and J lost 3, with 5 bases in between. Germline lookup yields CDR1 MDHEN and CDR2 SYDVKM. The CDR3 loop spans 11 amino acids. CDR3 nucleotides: TGTGCCAGCAGGAGAGACTATGGCTACACCTTC. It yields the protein CASRRDYGYTF.

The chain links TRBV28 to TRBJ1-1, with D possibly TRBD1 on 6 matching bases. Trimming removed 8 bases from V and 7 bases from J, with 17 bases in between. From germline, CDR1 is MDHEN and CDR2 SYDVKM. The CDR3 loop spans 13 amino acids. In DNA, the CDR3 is TGTGCCAGCGGGGGGCTAGAGGGTGGTGAAGCTTTCTTT. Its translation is CASGGLEGGEAFF.

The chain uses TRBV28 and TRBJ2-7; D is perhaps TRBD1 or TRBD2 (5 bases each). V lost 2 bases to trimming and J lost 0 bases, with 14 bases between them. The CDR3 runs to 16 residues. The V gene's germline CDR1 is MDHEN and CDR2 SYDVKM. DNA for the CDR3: TGTGCCAGCAGTTTAGGGGGACCTGGGGGCTCCTACGAGCAGTACTTC. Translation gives CASSLGGPGGSYEQYF.

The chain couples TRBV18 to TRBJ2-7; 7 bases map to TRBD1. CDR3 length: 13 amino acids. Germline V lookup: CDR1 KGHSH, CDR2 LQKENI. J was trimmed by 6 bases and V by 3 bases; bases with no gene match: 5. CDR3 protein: CASSPGPGGEQYF. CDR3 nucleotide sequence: TGTGCCAGCTCACCGGGCCCAGGGGGCGAGCAGTACTTC.

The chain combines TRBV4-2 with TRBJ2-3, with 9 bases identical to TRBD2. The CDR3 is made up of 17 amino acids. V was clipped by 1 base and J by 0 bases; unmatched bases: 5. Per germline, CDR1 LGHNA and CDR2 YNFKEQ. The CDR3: CASSQGASGTSTDTQYF. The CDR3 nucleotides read TGTGCCAGCAGCCAAGGGGCTAGCGGGACTAGCACAGATACGCAGTATTTT.

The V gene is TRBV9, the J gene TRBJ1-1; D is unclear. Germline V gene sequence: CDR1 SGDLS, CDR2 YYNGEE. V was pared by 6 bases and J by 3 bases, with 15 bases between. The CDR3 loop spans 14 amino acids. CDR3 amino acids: CASNNPGRDTEAFF. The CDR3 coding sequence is TGTGCCAGCAACAACCCCGGTCGCGACACTGAAGCTTTCTTT.

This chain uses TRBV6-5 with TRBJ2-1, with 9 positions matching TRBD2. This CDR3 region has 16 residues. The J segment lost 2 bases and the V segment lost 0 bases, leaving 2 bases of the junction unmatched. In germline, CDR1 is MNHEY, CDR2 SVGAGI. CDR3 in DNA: TGTGCCAGCAGTTACTCAGGCGGGAGGGCCTACAATGAGCAGTTCTTC. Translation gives CASSYSGGRAYNEQFF.

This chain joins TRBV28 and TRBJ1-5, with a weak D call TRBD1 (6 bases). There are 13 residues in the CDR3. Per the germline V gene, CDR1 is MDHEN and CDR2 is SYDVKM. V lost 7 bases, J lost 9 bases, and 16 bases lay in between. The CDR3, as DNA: TGTGCCAGCACCCCAGGTTGGGGGCTGCCCCAGCATTTT. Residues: CASTPGWGLPQHF.

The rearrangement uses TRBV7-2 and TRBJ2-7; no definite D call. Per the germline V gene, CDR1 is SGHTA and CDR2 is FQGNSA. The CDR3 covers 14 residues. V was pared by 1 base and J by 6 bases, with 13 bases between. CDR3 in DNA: TGTGCCAGCAGCTTAGAAGACGGCCCCCCCGAGCAGTACTTC. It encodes CASSLEDGPPEQYF.

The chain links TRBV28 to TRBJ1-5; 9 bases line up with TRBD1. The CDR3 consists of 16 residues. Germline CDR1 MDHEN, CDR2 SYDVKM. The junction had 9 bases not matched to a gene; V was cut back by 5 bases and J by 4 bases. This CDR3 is CASSTNRGPGNQPQHF. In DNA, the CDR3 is TGTGCCAGCAGTACCAACAGGGGGCCGGGGAATCAGCCCCAGCATTTT.

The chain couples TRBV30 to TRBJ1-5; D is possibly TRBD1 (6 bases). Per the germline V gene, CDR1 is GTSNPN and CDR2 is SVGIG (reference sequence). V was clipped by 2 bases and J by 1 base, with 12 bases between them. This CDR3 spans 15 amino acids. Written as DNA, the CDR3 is TGTGCCTGGAGTCGAACAGGGTTGAGCAATCAGCCCCAGCATTTT. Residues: CAWSRTGLSNQPQHF.

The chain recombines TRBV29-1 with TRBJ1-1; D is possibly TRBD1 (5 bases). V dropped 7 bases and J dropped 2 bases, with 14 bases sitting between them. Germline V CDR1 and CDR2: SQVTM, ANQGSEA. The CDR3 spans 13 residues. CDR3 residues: CSGGRTANTEAFF. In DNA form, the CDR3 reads TGCAGCGGGGGACGGACTGCAAACACTGAAGCTTTCTTT.

The DNA of the CDR3 is TGTGCCAGCAGCTTAGCGGGTTCCTACGAGCAGTACTTC. Protein sequence: CASSLAGSYEQYF. The chain couples TRBV7-8 to TRBJ2-7; no clear D. CDR1 and CDR2 from the germline V gene are SGHVS and FQNEAQ. The germline V and J ends were trimmed by 0 bases and 1 base, with 4 bases remaining between them. CDR3 size: 13 residues.

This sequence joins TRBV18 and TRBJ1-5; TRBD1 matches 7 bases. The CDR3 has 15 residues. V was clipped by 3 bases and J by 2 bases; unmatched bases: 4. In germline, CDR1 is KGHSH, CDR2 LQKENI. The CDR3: CASSPLQGGNQPQHF. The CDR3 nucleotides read TGTGCCAGCTCACCGCTCCAGGGGGGCAATCAGCCCCAGCATTTT.

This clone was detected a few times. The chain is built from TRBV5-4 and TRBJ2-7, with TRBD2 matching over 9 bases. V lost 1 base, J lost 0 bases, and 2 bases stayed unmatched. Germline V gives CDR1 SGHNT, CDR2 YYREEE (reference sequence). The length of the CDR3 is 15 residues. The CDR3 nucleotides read TGTGCCAGCAGCTTGAGCGGGAGGACCTCCTACGAGCAGTACTTC. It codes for CASSLSGRTSYEQYF.

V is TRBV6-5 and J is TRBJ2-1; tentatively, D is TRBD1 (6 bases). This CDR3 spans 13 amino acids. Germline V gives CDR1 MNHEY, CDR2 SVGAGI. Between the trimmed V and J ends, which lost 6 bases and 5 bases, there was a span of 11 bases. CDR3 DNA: TGTGCCAGCAGCACCGGGACAAACAATGAGCAGTTCTTC. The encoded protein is CASSTGTNNEQFF.

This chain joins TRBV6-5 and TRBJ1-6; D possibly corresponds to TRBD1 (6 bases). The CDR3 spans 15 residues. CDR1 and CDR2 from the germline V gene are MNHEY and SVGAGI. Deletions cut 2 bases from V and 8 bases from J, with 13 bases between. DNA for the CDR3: TGTGCCAGCAGTTACCAGGGGAGACTGGATTCACCCCTCCACTTT. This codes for CASSYQGRLDSPLHF.